The 27 T cell receptor beta chains reported below all come from one sample, sequenced in a study of cytomegalovirus exposure and HLA in healthy donors. Primers for the PCR totalled 60 Vbeta and 13 Jbeta. Clones were read by immunoSEQ multiplex PCR, and TCRdb kept only the in-frame ones, dropping some. The sample contains 99,000 or so clones, about 78% of which appear only once. What was sequenced was PBMCs. The receptors stem from a man aged 25-40 years in good health and CMV-seronegative.

The rearrangement joins TRBV6-1 to TRBJ1-3, with D unresolved. Germline V gene data show CDR1 as MNHNS and CDR2 as SASEGT. The V and J ends lost 0 bases and 7 bases respectively, with 7 bases between them. There are 13 residues in the CDR3. CDR3 in amino acids: CASSEAPPNTIYF. CDR3 nucleotide sequence: TGTGCCAGCAGTGAAGCCCCCCCTAACACCATATATTTT.

This clone came up once. This chain links TRBV29-1 with TRBJ1-5, with D uncertain. Germline CDR1 SQVTM, CDR2 ANQGSEA. The CDR3 has 14 amino acids. The ends were cut back, 6 bases at V and 1 base at J, with 13 bases in the middle. The CDR3 region is CSVRASGSNQPQHF. CDR3 sequence (DNA): TGCAGCGTCCGGGCGTCGGGAAGCAATCAGCCCCAGCATTTT. The variable domain in full, completed from reference TRBV29-1 and TRBJ1-5, reads SAVISQKPSRDICQRGTSLTIQCQVDSQVTMMFWYRQQPGQSLTLIATANQGSEATYESGFVIDKFPISRPNLTFSTLTVSNMSPEDSSIYLCSVRASGSNQPQHFGDGTRLSIL.

The rearrangement joins TRBV5-1 to TRBJ2-7, with 7 nucleotides matching TRBD2. Germline V gives CDR1 SGHRS, CDR2 YFSETQ. The CDR3 sequence is 14 residues long. V trimming: 4 bases; J trimming: 3 bases; junction bases outside the gene matches: 7. The CDR3 sequence is CASSPYREDYEQYF. For the CDR3, the DNA is TGCGCCAGCAGCCCGTACCGGGAGGACTACGAGCAGTACTTC.

The chain couples TRBV12-5 to TRBJ2-2, with 13 bases fitting TRBD2. CDR1 is LGHNT and CDR2 is FRNRAP in the germline V gene. J lost 0 bases, V lost 3 bases, and 7 bases had no gene match. CDR3 length: 19 residues. The CDR3 coding sequence is TGTGCTAGTGGTTTTCTCCGGGGACTAGCGGGAACGAACACCGGGGAGCTGTTTTTT. This codes for CASGFLRGLAGTNTGELFF.

This clone has just a few counts. The chain recombines TRBV4-3 with TRBJ2-5; 7 nucleotides align to TRBD1. CDR3 size: 16 residues. V shed 0 bases, J shed 5 bases, and the junction held 9 bases outside the gene matches. Germline CDR1 and CDR2: LGHNA and YSLEER. The CDR3 coding sequence is TGCGCCAGCAGCCAAGAGGCTAGGGGGCTAGGTGAGACCCAGTACTTC. Its protein is CASSQEARGLGETQYF.

V is TRBV6-5 and J is TRBJ1-5; no clear D gene. Germline lookup yields CDR1 MNHEY and CDR2 SVGAGI. CDR3 length: 14 residues. V was pared by 6 bases and J by 5 bases, with 14 bases between. CDR3 bases: TGTGCCAGCAGCAACAGAGGGCGCGATCAGCCCCAGCATTTT. It translates to CASSNRGRDQPQHF.

V and J are TRBV7-8 and TRBJ2-5; D is perhaps TRBD2 (5 bases). The V end was cut by 5 bases, the J end by 5 bases, with 12 bases between. This CDR3 comprises 13 residues. The germline CDR1 and CDR2 sequences are SGHVS and FQNEAQ. The CDR3 loop reads CASSLGSAETQYF. The DNA of the CDR3 is TGTGCCAGCAGCCTAGGGAGCGCGGAGACCCAGTACTTC.

V usage is TRBV7-2 and J usage is TRBJ2-5; no firm D call. Germline V gene data show CDR1 as SGHTA and CDR2 as FQGNSA. Trimming stripped 1 base from V and 5 bases from J, with 14 bases between. The length of the CDR3 is 15 residues. The CDR3 DNA reads as TGTGCCAGCAGCTTAGGGTCCACTAAGCAGGAGACCCAGTACTTC. This sequence encodes CASSLGSTKQETQYF.

The CDR3 loop is CASSIAGGSTDTQYF. CDR3 bases: TGTGCCAGTAGTATAGCTGGGGGGAGCACAGATACGCAGTATTTT. The gene calls are TRBV19 and TRBJ2-3, with a possible D match to TRBD2 (6 bases). This CDR3 contains 15 residues. Germline V gene lookup returns CDR1 LNHDA and CDR2 SQIVND (reference sequence). Trimming removed 1 base at V and 0 bases at J, with 8 bases between.

The genes are TRBV2 and TRBJ1-6; 8 nucleotides match TRBD1. V gave up 6 bases and J gave up 6 bases; unmatched junction bases: 4. This CDR3 is built from 14 residues. Germline CDR1 and CDR2: SNHLY and FYNNEI. The DNA of the CDR3 is TGTGCCAGCAGAGAGGACAGGGTTAATTCACCCCTCCACTTT. Protein product: CASREDRVNSPLHF.

This clone was detected only a few times. The J gene is TRBJ2-1, the V gene TRBV2; D is tentatively TRBD1 or TRBD2 (6 bases each). Deletions cut 10 bases from V and 2 bases from J, with 12 bases between. This CDR3 has 13 residues. The V gene's germline CDR1 is SNHLY and CDR2 FYNNEI. The CDR3 DNA sequence: TGTGCCAACAGGGACTTTACCTACAATGAGCAGTTCTTC. The encoded protein is CANRDFTYNEQFF.

The chain combines TRBV7-8 with TRBJ2-7; possible D gene TRBD2, 6 bases. Trimming removed 5 bases at V and 4 bases at J, with 15 bases between. This CDR3 contains 14 residues. The germline gives CDR1 SGHVS, CDR2 FQNEAQ. The CDR3 DNA follows: TGTGCCAGCAGCGGACCGGGACTCGATTACGAGCAGTACTTC. It yields the protein CASSGPGLDYEQYF.

The gene calls are TRBV11-2 and TRBJ2-7, with 9 nucleotides matching TRBD2. After removal of 5 bases from V and 2 bases from J, the junction contained 19 bases not matched to a gene. The CDR3 spans 19 residues. Per germline, CDR1 SGHAT and CDR2 FQNNGV. The CDR3 nucleotides read TGTGCCAGCAGCCCCCTTTCGTTTAGCGGGAGACCCCTGCCCTACGAGCAGTACTTC. Translation gives CASSPLSFSGRPLPYEQYF. The full variable domain, its missing parts supplied by reference TRBV11-2 and TRBJ2-7, is EAGVAQSPRYKIIEKRQSVAFWCNPISGHATLYWYQQILGQGPKLLIQFQNNGVVDDSQLPKDRFSAERLKGVDSTLKIQPAKLEDSAVYLCASSPLSFSGRPLPYEQYFGPGTRLTVT.

In this sample, this clone turned up once. The rearrangement uses TRBV30 and TRBJ2-7; weak D call: TRBD2 (7 bases). The germline V and J ends were trimmed by 4 bases and 5 bases, with 18 bases remaining between them. CDR3 size: 14 residues. The germline CDR1 and CDR2 sequences are GTSNPN and SVGIG (reference sequence). The CDR3 spells CAWNPRGASNEQYF. As DNA, the CDR3 is TGTGCCTGGAATCCCCGGGGGGCGAGCAACGAGCAGTACTTC.

J is TRBJ2-5 and V is TRBV7-9; the D gene is possibly TRBD1 (6 bases). The germline V gene has CDR1 SEHNR and CDR2 FQNEAQ (reference sequence). The CDR3 contains 14 residues. V lost 5 bases to trimming and J lost 0 bases, with 10 bases between them. The CDR3 sequence is CASSRTEYQETQYF. The CDR3 region has the DNA TGTGCCAGCAGCCGGACAGAGTACCAAGAGACCCAGTACTTC.

V usage is TRBV7-2 and J usage is TRBJ2-1; perhaps TRBD1 as D (6 bases). Germline CDR1 reads SGHTA; CDR2 reads FQGNSA. Trimming removed 2 bases from V and 8 bases from J, with 10 bases in between. The CDR3 is made up of 13 amino acids. CDR3 sequence reads: CASSLSQGDEQFF. CDR3 bases: TGTGCCAGCAGCTTATCACAGGGAGATGAGCAGTTCTTC.

The chain combines TRBV5-6 with TRBJ1-2, with D maybe TRBD1 (5 bases). Germline CDR1 and CDR2: SGHDT and YYEEEE. The CDR3 consists of 14 residues. V lost 1 base and J lost 4, with 11 bases in between. The CDR3 loop is CASSLQGKRYGYTF. The CDR3 DNA follows: TGTGCCAGCAGCTTGCAGGGAAAGCGCTATGGCTACACCTTC.

Only one count was recorded for this clone. The rearrangement links TRBV7-8 to TRBJ1-1; no clear D gene. Looked up from germline, CDR1 is SGHVS and CDR2 is FQNEAQ. Trimming took 5 bases from V and 1 from J, leaving 5 bases between them. This CDR3 has 12 amino acids. CDR3 in amino acids: CASSPRNTEAFF. The CDR3 region has the DNA TGTGCCAGCAGCCCCAGGAACACTGAAGCTTTCTTT. The full variable domain, completed using reference TRBV7-8 and TRBJ1-1, is GAGVSQSPRYKVAKRGQDVALRCDPISGHVSLFWYQQALGQGPEFLTYFQNEAQLDKSGLPSDRFFAERPEGSVSTLKIQRTQQEDSAVYLCASSPRNTEAFFGQGTRLTVV.

The CDR3 sequence is CASSSTPGTGREQYF. The CDR3 bases are TGTGCCAGCAGCTCGACCCCCGGGACAGGGCGAGAGCAGTACTTC. This chain connects TRBV5-5 to TRBJ2-7; 9 bases fit TRBD1. Per germline, CDR1 SGHKS and CDR2 YYEKEE (reference sequence). With 3 bases clipped from V and 7 bases from J, the junction kept 11 bases outside the gene matches. CDR3 size: 15 residues.

V and J are TRBV29-1 and TRBJ2-7; D is unresolved. Trimming cost V 6 bases and J 2 bases, with 14 bases left between them. Germline V gives CDR1 SQVTM, CDR2 ANQGSEA. This CDR3 comprises 13 residues. CDR3 DNA sequence: TGCAGCGTCCTAGAGACTGCTCCCTACGAGCAGTACTTC. Its translation is CSVLETAPYEQYF.

The chain has TRBV27 and TRBJ2-7, with D possibly TRBD2 on 5 matching bases. The CDR3 sequence is 13 residues long. The V gene lost 0 bases and the J gene lost 2 bases, with 5 bases spanning the gap. Germline V gene data show CDR1 as MNHEY and CDR2 as SMNVEV (reference sequence). CDR3 nucleotides: TGTGCCAGCAGTTTATCGCGGGCCTACGAGCAGTACTTC. Translation: CASSLSRAYEQYF.

The V gene is TRBV6-5, the J gene TRBJ1-5, with D possibly TRBD1 on 5 matching bases. The V end lost 5 bases, the J end lost 4 bases, and 12 bases lay between the germline ends. Germline CDR1 and CDR2: MNHEY and SVGAGI. The CDR3 covers 14 residues. CDR3 sequence (DNA): TGTGCCAGCAGTGAAGGGGCCGGTAATCAGCCCCAGCATTTT. Its protein product is CASSEGAGNQPQHF.

The V gene is TRBV5-1, the J gene TRBJ2-6; TRBD1 might be the D (5 bases). The germline V and J ends were trimmed by 0 bases and 1 base, with 8 bases remaining between them. Germline CDR1 and CDR2: SGHRS and YFSETQ. This CDR3 has 16 amino acids. CDR3 in amino acids: CASSLGQGSGANVLTF. The CDR3 DNA sequence: TGCGCCAGCAGCTTGGGGCAGGGATCTGGGGCCAACGTCCTGACTTTC.

This chain joins TRBV9 and TRBJ1-2; weak D call: TRBD1 (6 bases). CDR3 length equals 17 residues. In germline, CDR1 is SGDLS, CDR2 YYNGEE. V was trimmed by 4 bases and J by 7 bases, leaving 26 bases between them. The CDR3 DNA reads as TGTGCCAGCAGCCTCTCGCCGGACAGCCTAATCTCGGGTGGCTACACCTTC. Amino acids: CASSLSPDSLISGGYTF. The entire variable domain, with the rest obtained from reference TRBV9 and TRBJ1-2, is as follows: DSGVTQTPKHLITATGQRVTLRCSPRSGDLSVYWYQQSLDQGLQFLIQYYNGEERAKGNILERFSAQQFPDLHSELNLSSLELGDSALYFCASSLSPDSLISGGYTFGSGTRLTVV.

The J gene is TRBJ1-5, the V gene TRBV28; 7 bases agree with TRBD1. J gave up 6 bases and V 6 bases, and 2 bases lay outside the gene matches. The CDR3 consists of 12 residues. Germline-derived CDR1 and CDR2 are MDHEN and SYDVKM. CDR3 sequence: CASRTGIQPQHF. CDR3 DNA sequence: TGTGCCAGCAGGACAGGGATTCAGCCCCAGCATTTT.

This clone was seen only a few times. The genes are TRBV25-1 and TRBJ2-3, with no clear D. Germline V gene sequence: CDR1 MGHDK, CDR2 SYGVNS. Deletions cut 3 bases from V and 5 bases from J, with 9 bases between. The CDR3 is 13 residues long. As DNA, the CDR3 is TGTGCCAGCAGTGATCTCTCCGGAGATACGCAGTATTTT. This encodes CASSDLSGDTQYF.

The J gene is TRBJ2-7, the V gene TRBV29-1; TRBD2 matches 11 bases. V lost 0 bases and J lost 1; bases outside the gene matches: 5. The CDR3 sequence is 16 residues long. Germline CDR1 SQVTM, CDR2 ANQGSEA. The DNA of the CDR3 is TGCAGCGTTGAAGACTTCCTAGCGGGAGGTTCCTACGAGCAGTACTTC. Its translation: CSVEDFLAGGSYEQYF.